The rows below give T cell receptor beta chains drawn from one sample of a study of shared clonotypes between healthy human individuals. Sequenced by immunoSEQ multiplex PCR; TCRdb stores in-frame clones only, minus some. The repertoire consists of about 1,800,000 clones, with approximately 95% occurring once and the leading ten covering around 1%. The sequencing input was naive CD8+ T cells sorted from blood. The origin of the receptors is a young man in good health. CDR3s include the opening cysteine and the closing phenylalanine or tryptophan. Fields, in order: D gene, V gene, J gene, CDR3 DNA, CDR3 protein. The D gene is left open where the match is weak.

d_gene: NA; v_gene: TRBV9; j_gene: TRBJ1-5; CDR3nt: TGTGCCAGCAGCGTAGGACAGGAGGTCGATCAGCCCCAGCATTTT; CDR3aa: CASSVGQEVDQPQHF
d_gene: NA; v_gene: TRBV4-1; j_gene: TRBJ2-5; CDR3nt: TGCGCCAGCAGCCAAGATACAGGAGGGTTGGGAGAGACCCAGTACTTC; CDR3aa: CASSQDTGGLGETQYF
d_gene: TRBD2; v_gene: TRBV29-1; j_gene: TRBJ2-3; CDR3nt: TGCAGCGTCGCCACCGGGACTAGGGTCCTAGATACGCAGTATTTT; CDR3aa: CSVATGTRVLDTQYF
d_gene: TRBD1; v_gene: TRBV10-3; j_gene: TRBJ1-5; CDR3nt: TGTGCCATCAGTGAGTCGGAGGGGGCGGGCAATCAGCCCCAGCATTTT; CDR3aa: CAISESEGAGNQPQHF
d_gene: NA; v_gene: TRBV27; j_gene: TRBJ2-7; CDR3nt: TGTGCCAGCAGTTCGTCCGGGGTAAGCTCCTACGAGCAGTACTTC; CDR3aa: CASSSSGVSSYEQYF
d_gene: NA; v_gene: TRBV11-3; j_gene: TRBJ2-2; CDR3nt: TGTGCCAGCAGCTTTGGCAGGGCCGAGGGCACCGGGGAGCTGTTTTTT; CDR3aa: CASSFGRAEGTGELFF
d_gene: NA; v_gene: TRBV2; j_gene: TRBJ2-7; CDR3nt: TGTGCCAGCAGTGAAGCGCACGATCAGGTCTCGGCTAGTGAGCAGTACTTC; CDR3aa: CASSEAHDQVSASEQYF
d_gene: TRBD1; v_gene: TRBV6-6; j_gene: TRBJ1-6; CDR3nt: TGTGCCAGCAGACCCGGGACAGGGCTCTTTTCACCCCTCCACTTT; CDR3aa: CASRPGTGLFSPLHF
d_gene: TRBD1; v_gene: TRBV7-9; j_gene: TRBJ2-7; CDR3nt: TGTGCCAGCAGCCAACCCCCGGGACAGGGTAACGAGCAGTACTTC; CDR3aa: CASSQPPGQGNEQYF
d_gene: NA; v_gene: TRBV21-1; j_gene: TRBJ1-2; CDR3nt: TGTGCCAGCAGCAAAGTCACCACAGTTTGGGAGGGGGGCTACACCTTC; CDR3aa: CASSKVTTVWEGGYTF